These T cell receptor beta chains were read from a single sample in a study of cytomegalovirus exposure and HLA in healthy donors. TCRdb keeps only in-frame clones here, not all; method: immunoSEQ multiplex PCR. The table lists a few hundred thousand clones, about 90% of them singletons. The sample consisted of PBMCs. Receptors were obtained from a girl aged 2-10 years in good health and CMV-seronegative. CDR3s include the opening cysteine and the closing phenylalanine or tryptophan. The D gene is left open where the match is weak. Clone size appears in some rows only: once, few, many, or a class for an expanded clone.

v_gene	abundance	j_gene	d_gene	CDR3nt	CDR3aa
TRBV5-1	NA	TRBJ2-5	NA	TGCGCCAGCAGCTTGGGGGCCTCTCGGAGGGGCCCCCAAGAGACCCAGTACTTC	CASSLGASRRGPQETQYF
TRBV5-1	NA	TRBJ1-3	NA	TGCGCCAGCAGCTTGTCCCCAGGAAACACCATATATTTT	CASSLSPGNTIYF
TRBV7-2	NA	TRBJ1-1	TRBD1	TGTGCCAGCAGCTTAGACAGGGGAAGGTCTGAAGCTTTCTTT	CASSLDRGRSEAFF
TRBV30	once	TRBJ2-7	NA	TGTGCCTGGAGTGTAGGAAGGGGCTACGAGCAGTACTTC	CAWSVGRGYEQYF
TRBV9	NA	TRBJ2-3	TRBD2	TGTGCCAGCAGCGAAGGTACCGGGACTAGCGGGGGCTGGGTAGATACGCAGTATTTT	CASSEGTGTSGGWVDTQYF
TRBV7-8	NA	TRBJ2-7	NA	TGTGCCAGCAGCTCTAGGGGCCACGAGCAGTACTTC	CASSSRGHEQYF
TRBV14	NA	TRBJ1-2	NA	TGTGCCAGCAGCCCGACAGCTTCGGATGGCTACACCTTC	CASSPTASDGYTF
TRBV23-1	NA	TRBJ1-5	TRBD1	TGCGCCAGCAGTCGACCCGGGGACAGTACCCGCCAGAGCAATCAGCCCCAGCATTTT	CASSRPGDSTRQSNQPQHF
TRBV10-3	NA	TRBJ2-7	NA	TGTGCCATCAGTGCCGCCGGGACACCCTACGAGCAGTACTTC	CAISAAGTPYEQYF
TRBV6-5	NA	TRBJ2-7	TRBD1	TGTGCCAGCAGTTACTCGAAGACAGGGGCCTACGAGCAGTACTTC	CASSYSKTGAYEQYF
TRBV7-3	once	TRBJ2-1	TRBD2	TGTGCCAGCAGCCGTGAGGGAGGGGCCGTCAATGAGCAGTTCTTC	CASSREGGAVNEQFF